This T cell receptor (beta chain) was documented in a study of T cells after yellow fever vaccination. The table lists this clonotype with a few counts. The antigen is undetermined. Whole-study results and caveats: Of the clonotypes, a small share occurred in both CD4 and CD8 compartments.

One entry per CDR3 protein results from TCRdb running MiXCR on the 5' RACE reads. The sample contains about 300,000 distinct CDR3 sequences, roughly 7% of which appear only once. CDR1 is SQVTM and CDR2 is ANQGSEA in the germline V gene. V was trimmed by 0 bases and J by 6 bases, leaving 2 bases between them. The CDR3 is made up of 11 amino acids. The sequence was collected from a young man who received the YFV17D yellow fever vaccine. The J gene is TRBJ2-2, the V gene TRBV29-1; D remains unclear. The starting material was PBMCs, obtained roughly seven weeks after the first yellow fever vaccination. CDR3 sequence (DNA): TGCAGCGTTGAAGAAGCCGGGGAGCTGTTTTTT. Translated, it gives CSVEEAGELFF.